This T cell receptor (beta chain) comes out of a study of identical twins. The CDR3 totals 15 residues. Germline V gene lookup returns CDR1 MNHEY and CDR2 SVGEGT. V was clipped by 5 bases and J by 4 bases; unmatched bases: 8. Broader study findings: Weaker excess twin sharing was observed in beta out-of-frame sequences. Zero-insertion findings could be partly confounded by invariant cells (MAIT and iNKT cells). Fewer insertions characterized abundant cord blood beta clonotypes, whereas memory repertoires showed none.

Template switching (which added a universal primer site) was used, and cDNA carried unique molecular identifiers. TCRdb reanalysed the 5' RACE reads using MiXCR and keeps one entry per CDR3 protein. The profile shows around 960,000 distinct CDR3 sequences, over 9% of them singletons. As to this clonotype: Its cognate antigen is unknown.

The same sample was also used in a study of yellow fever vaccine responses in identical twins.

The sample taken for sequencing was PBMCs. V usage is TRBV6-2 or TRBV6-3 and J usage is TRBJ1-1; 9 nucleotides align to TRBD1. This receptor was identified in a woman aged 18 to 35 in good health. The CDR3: CASSQGTGTLTEAFF. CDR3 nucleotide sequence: TGTGCCAGCAGTCAGGGGACAGGGACCCTCACTGAAGCTTTCTTT.